The sequence of this TCR beta chain was determined in a study of blood T cell repertoires in COVID-19. Across the study: COVID-19 samples, acute and convalescent, were from the United States, Italy and Spain.

Under the authors' procedure: How many nucleated cells were present was estimated from reference gene primer amplification. Sequencing was performed with immunoSEQ multiplex PCR; in TCRdb, only in-frame clones are kept and a portion is missing. The V and J calls and clone size are taken from that table; D and trimming were inferred from the DNA. The repertoire consists of roughly 380,000 clones, with 89% occurring once and the leading ten covering 1.5% to 1.8%. Sequencing was done on a sample of peripheral blood. This TCR was sampled from a woman between 40 and 50 years old with COVID-19, enrolled during active disease.

In DNA form, the CDR3 reads TGTGCCAGCAGCCTAGTAATTAACTATGGCTACACCTTC. This gives the protein CASSLVINYGYTF. The V gene is TRBV6-2 or TRBV6-3, the J gene TRBJ1-2; D uncertain. CDR1 and CDR2 (germline): MNHEY, SVGEGT. The CDR3 sequence is 13 residues long. Trimming took 6 bases from V and 1 from J, leaving 9 bases between them.